This TCR beta chain was sequenced in a study of blood T cells in healthy people across ages. This CDR3 is 16 amino acids long. Germline loops: CDR1 MNHNS, CDR2 SASEGT. J gave up 10 bases and V 8 bases, and 17 bases lay outside the gene matches. Notes on the study in general: PBMCs were not sorted, which prevented a conclusive comparison of naive versus antigen-experienced cells. Naive CD4+ cells and diversity were both higher in long-lived donors than in aged donors.

Together with a sample-barcoded 5' primer, a J-beta primer mix was included in a second PCR lasting about 7 to 12 cycles. TCRdb ran MiXCR on the 5' RACE reads and lists one entry per CDR3 protein. The sample holds about 580,000 distinct CDR3 sequences, roughly 43% seen once. A word on this clonotype: Its antigen is undetermined.

Sequenced input: blood. The chain has TRBV6-1 and TRBJ2-1; 10 positions agree with TRBD2. The sequence came from a man older than 75 in good health. The CDR3 here is CASGARAVAGGGEQFF. The DNA for the CDR3 is TGTGCCAGCGGTGCGAGGGCGGTAGCGGGGGGTGGGGAGCAGTTCTTC.